This T cell receptor beta chain was sequenced for a study of T cell responses to AZD1222 COVID-19 vaccine. Study information: Analyses pooled second doses at about 4 or about 12 weeks.

Details on this clone: Its antigen is as yet unknown.

Points from the study as a whole: Unmutated regions of variants are reportedly targeted by nearly half of spike-specific TCRs. Mostly white British, mostly female donors; authors suggested clonal diversity may be underestimated.

The protocol was immunoSEQ multiplex PCR, while the TCRdb copy is restricted to in-frame clones and leaves out a portion. The data show 120,000 to 150,000 clones, approximately 89% seen once. This CDR3 spans 15 amino acids. The germline gives CDR1 KGHSH, CDR2 LQKENI. Between the trimmed V and J ends, which lost 6 bases and 2 bases, there was a span of 11 bases. This chain links TRBV18 with TRBJ2-6, with D unclear. The origin of this receptor is an adult in good health. This sample comprised peripheral blood, obtained on day 0 of AZD1222 vaccination. CDR3 in amino acids: CASSPGLPGANVLTF. CDR3 sequence (DNA): TGTGCCAGCTCCCCAGGTCTCCCTGGGGCCAACGTCCTGACTTTC.